The present TCR beta chain was sequenced within a study of early T cells in non-severe SARS-CoV-2 infection. Study summary: Investigators sequenced bulk RNA drawn from unsorted whole blood, and chains remained unpaired.

A few counts support this clonotype. The antigen is not known. The study, taken as a whole, reports: Private and CD4 specificities were missed by VDJdb matching, skewed to anti-spike CD8.

The CDR3 is 15 amino acids. Germline assignment: CDR1 SGHNT and CDR2 YYREEE (reference sequence). With 0 bases removed from V and 0 bases from J, the gap between germline ends came to 10 bases. Separate cDNA molecules each had unique molecular identifiers attached to them. TCRdb re-derived calls from the 5' RACE reads in MiXCR, one entry per CDR3 protein. The sample lists some 89,000 distinct CDR3 sequences; roughly 11% were seen once. The V call is TRBV5-4, the J call TRBJ2-7; D unresolved. The input for sequencing was whole blood, taken at baseline. This TCR was sampled from an adult who was a healthcare worker with PCR-confirmed SARS-CoV-2 infection or an uninfected control (not recorded which). The CDR3 region is CASSLDGRNSYEQYF. The CDR3 DNA is TGTGCCAGCAGCTTGGACGGGCGGAACTCCTACGAGCAGTACTTC. Looking up the rest from reference TRBV5-4 and TRBJ2-7 gives the full variable domain: ETGVTQSPTHLIKTRGQQVTLRCSSQSGHNTVSWYQQALGQGPQFIFQYYREEENGRGNFPPRFSGLQFPNYSSELNVNALELDDSALYLCASSLDGRNSYEQYFGPGTRLTVT.